Presented here are 2 T cell receptor beta chains from one specimen sequenced in a study of post-analysis software for immune sequencing data. Broader study findings: TRBV5-6, TRBV5-1 and TRBV20-1 belonged to a set of five TRBV segments that were more frequent in patients than controls.

TCR beta libraries were prepared from cDNA with unique molecular identifiers. TCRdb processed the PCR reads anew with MiXCR; each CDR3 protein has one entry. The profile covers hundreds of thousands of distinct CDR3 sequences, with about 27% appearing a single time and roughly 0.53% taken by the ten largest. Their target antigens are unknown. Input material: blood. Receptor source: a girl aged 10-17 years with multiple sclerosis.

In its sample, this clonotype was seen a few times. CDR3 bases: TGCAGTGCTAGTTACGGGACAGGGGAGACAGATACGCAGTATTTT. This encodes CSASYGTGETDTQYF. The rearrangement uses TRBV20-1 and TRBJ2-3, with TRBD1 matching 10 bases. Trimming removed 3 bases from V and 3 bases from J; junction bases left unmatched: 6. Germline loops: CDR1 DFQATT, CDR2 SNEGSKA (reference sequence). The CDR3 consists of 15 residues.

The table lists this clonotype with many counts. V gene TRBV18 combines with J gene TRBJ2-1, with D possibly matching TRBD2 (5 bases). Trimming pared 4 bases from V and 8 bases from J, leaving 12 bases between. The length of the CDR3 is 13 residues. CDR1 is KGHSH and CDR2 is LQKENI in the germline V gene. The CDR3 DNA is TGTGCCAGCTCACTTAGGCCAGCGGATGAGCAGTTCTTC. Residues: CASSLRPADEQFF.